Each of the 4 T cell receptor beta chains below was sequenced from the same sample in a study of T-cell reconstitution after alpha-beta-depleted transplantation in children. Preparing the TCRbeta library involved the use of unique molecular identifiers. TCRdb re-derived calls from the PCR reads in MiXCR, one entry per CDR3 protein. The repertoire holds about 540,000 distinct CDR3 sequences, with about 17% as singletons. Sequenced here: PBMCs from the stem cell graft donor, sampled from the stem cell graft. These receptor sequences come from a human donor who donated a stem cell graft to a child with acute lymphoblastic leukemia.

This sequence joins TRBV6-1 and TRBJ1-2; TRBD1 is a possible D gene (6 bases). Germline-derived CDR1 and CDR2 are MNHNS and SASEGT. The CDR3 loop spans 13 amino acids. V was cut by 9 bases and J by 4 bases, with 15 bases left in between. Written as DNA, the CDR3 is TGTGCCAGTAGCGGGGGGCAGGCCTATGGCTACACCTTC. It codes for CASSGGQAYGYTF.

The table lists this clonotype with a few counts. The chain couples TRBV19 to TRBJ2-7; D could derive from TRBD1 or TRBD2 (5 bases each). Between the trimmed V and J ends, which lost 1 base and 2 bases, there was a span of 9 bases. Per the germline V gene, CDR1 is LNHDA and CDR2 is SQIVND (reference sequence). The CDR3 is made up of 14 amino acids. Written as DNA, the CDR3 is TGTGCCAGTAGTATAGGGGACGGAGCCTACGAGCAGTACTTC. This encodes CASSIGDGAYEQYF.

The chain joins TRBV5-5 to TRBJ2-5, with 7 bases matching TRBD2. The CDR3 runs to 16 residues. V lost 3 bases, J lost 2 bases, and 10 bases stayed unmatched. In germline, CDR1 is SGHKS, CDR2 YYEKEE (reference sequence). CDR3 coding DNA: TGTGCCAGCAGCTCAACGAGCGGGACGGGACAAGAGACCCAGTACTTC. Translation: CASSSTSGTGQETQYF.

The CDR3 region has the DNA TGTGCCAGCTCACCGACAGGGGATGGGACCTACGAGCAGTACTTC. Amino acid sequence: CASSPTGDGTYEQYF. The chain is built from TRBV18 and TRBJ2-7; TRBD1 aligns across 8 bases. The J segment lost 2 bases and the V segment lost 3 bases, leaving 6 bases of the junction unmatched. Germline V gene data show CDR1 as KGHSH and CDR2 as LQKENI. The CDR3 is 15 residues long.